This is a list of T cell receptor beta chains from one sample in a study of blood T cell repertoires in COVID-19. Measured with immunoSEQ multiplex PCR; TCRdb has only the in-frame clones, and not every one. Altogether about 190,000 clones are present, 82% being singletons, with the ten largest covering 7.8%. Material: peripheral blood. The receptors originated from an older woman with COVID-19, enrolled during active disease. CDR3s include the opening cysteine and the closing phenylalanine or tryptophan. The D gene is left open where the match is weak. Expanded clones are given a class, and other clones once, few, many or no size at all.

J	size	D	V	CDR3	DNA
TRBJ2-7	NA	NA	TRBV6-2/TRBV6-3	CASSYQGKGYEQYF	TGTGCCAGCAGTTACCAGGGGAAAGGGTACGAGCAGTACTTC
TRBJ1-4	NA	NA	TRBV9	CASSRGEKLFF	TGTGCCAGCAGCCGAGGGGAAAAACTGTTTTTT
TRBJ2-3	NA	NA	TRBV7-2	CASSLGLVPFTDTQYF	TGTGCCAGCAGTCTAGGTCTGGTCCCGTTCACAGATACGCAGTATTTT
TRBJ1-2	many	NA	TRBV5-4	CASSLPTATYGYTF	TGTGCCAGCAGCTTGCCGACAGCTACCTATGGCTACACCTTC
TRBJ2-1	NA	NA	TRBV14	CASSPTRHSTRDYNEQFF	TGTGCCAGCAGCCCTACCCGACATTCGACACGGGACTACAATGAGCAGTTCTTC
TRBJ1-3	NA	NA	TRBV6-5	CASRGSAGNTIYF	TGTGCCAGCAGAGGCAGCGCTGGAAACACCATATATTTT
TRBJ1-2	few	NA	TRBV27	CASSLAGTAAGGYTF	TGTGCCAGCAGTTTGGCCGGGACGGCGGCGGGGGGCTACACCTTC
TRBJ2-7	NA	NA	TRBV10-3	CAISETQTTYEQYF	TGTGCCATCAGTGAGACCCAGACTACCTACGAGCAGTACTTC
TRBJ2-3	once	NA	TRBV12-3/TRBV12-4	CATNLPEGSQYF	TGTGCCACGAACCTCCCGGAGGGTTCGCAGTATTTT
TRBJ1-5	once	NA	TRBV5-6	CASSPYRSGVNQPQHF	TGTGCCAGCAGCCCCTACAGATCAGGGGTTAATCAGCCCCAGCATTTT
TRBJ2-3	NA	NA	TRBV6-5	CAARYGLDSTDTQYF	TGTGCCGCCCGATACGGGTTAGATAGCACAGATACGCAGTATTTT
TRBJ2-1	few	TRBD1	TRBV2	CASRRPGTGNNEQFF	TGTGCCAGCAGGAGACCCGGGACAGGGAACAATGAGCAGTTCTTC
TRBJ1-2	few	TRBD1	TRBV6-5	CASSEGQGESIGYTF	TGTGCCAGCAGCGAGGGACAGGGGGAATCTATTGGCTACACCTTC
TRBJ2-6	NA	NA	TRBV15	CATRTDTATGANVLTF	TGTGCCACCAGGACCGACACTGCTACTGGGGCCAACGTCCTGACTTTC
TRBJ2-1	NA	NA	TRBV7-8	CASSLGLVRLYNEQFF	TGTGCCAGCAGCTTAGGACTCGTACGACTATACAATGAGCAGTTCTTC
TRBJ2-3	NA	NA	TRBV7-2	CASSTSGTLAQYF	TGTGCCAGCAGTACTTCCGGGACTCTTGCGCAGTATTTT
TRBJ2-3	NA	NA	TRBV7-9	CASSLVADTQYF	TGTGCCAGCAGCTTAGTAGCGGATACGCAGTATTTT
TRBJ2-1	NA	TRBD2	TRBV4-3	CASSQWGGSYNEQFF	TGCGCCAGCAGCCAATGGGGAGGGTCCTACAATGAGCAGTTCTTC
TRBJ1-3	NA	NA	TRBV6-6	CASSYRGNTIYF	TGTGCCAGCAGTTATAGAGGAAACACCATATATTTT
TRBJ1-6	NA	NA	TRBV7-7	CASSLGGYNSPLHF	TGTGCTAGCAGCTTAGGCGGGTATAATTCACCCCTCCACTTT
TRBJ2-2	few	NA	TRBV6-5	CASTQGPATGELFF	TGTGCCAGCACCCAGGGTCCAGCCACCGGGGAGCTGTTTTTT
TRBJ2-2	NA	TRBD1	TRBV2	CASRQGATGELFF	TGTGCCAGCAGACAGGGGGCTACCGGGGAGCTGTTTTTT
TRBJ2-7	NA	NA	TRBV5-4	CASSWGERGEQYF	TGTGCCAGCAGCTGGGGTGAGAGGGGGGAGCAGTACTTC
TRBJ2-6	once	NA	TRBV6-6	CASSYSNRAGANVLTF	TGTGCCAGCAGTTACTCCAACAGGGCTGGGGCCAACGTCCTGACTTTC
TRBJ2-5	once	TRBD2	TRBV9	CASSLRGAGETQYF	TGTGCCAGCAGCCTGCGGGGGGCCGGAGAGACCCAGTACTTC
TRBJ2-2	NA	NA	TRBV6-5	CASSRHRDGELFF	TGTGCCAGCAGTCGCCACAGAGACGGGGAGCTGTTTTTT
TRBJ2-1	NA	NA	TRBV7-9	CASSFQVYNEQFF	TGTGCCAGCAGCTTCCAGGTTTACAATGAGCAGTTCTTC
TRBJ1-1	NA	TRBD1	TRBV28	CAGKDRGVSEAFF	TGTGCCGGCAAAGACAGGGGGGTTTCTGAAGCTTTCTTT
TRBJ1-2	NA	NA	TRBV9	CASSVSDSHGYTF	TGTGCCAGCAGCGTTTCCGACAGTCATGGCTACACCTTC
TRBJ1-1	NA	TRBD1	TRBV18	CASSPKTGVGTEAFF	TGTGCCAGCTCACCAAAAACAGGGGTCGGGACTGAAGCTTTCTTT
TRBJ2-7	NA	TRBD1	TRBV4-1	CASSQEPLPGTGQPYEQYF	TGCGCCAGCAGCCAAGAGCCCCTCCCTGGGACAGGACAGCCCTACGAGCAGTACTTC
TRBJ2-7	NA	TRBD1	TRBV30	CAWVGQGGEQYF	TGTGCCTGGGTGGGACAGGGTGGCGAGCAGTACTTC
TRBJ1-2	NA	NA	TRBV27	CASSLRHRVSGYTF	TGTGCCAGCAGTTTACGGCACAGGGTCTCTGGCTACACCTTC
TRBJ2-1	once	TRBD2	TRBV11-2	CASSFRLAGENEQFF	TGTGCCAGCAGCTTCAGGCTAGCGGGGGAGAATGAGCAGTTCTTC
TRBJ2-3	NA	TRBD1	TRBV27	CASTTHLHPGQGDHTQYF	TGTGCCAGCACCACCCACCTACACCCGGGACAGGGGGACCATACGCAGTATTTT
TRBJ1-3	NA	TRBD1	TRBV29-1	CSVGRDRDSRAIYF	TGCAGCGTTGGCCGGGACAGGGATTCCCGCGCCATATATTTT
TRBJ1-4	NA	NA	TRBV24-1	CATRARTAEKLFF	TGTGCCACCAGGGCCCGGACAGCAGAAAAACTGTTTTTT
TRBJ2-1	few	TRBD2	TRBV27	CASSARLAGVPTYNEQFF	TGTGCCAGCAGTGCCCGACTAGCGGGAGTACCCACCTACAATGAGCAGTTCTTC
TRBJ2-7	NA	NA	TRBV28	CAAAGFYEQYF	TGTGCCGCCGCGGGGTTCTACGAGCAGTACTTC
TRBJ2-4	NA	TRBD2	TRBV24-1	CATSDLTSGRAKENIQYF	TGTGCCACCAGTGATTTGACTAGCGGGAGGGCCAAGGAAAACATTCAGTACTTC
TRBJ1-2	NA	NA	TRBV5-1	CASSPGEYGYTF	TGCGCCAGCAGCCCGGGGGAATATGGCTACACCTTC
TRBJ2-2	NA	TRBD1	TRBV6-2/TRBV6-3	CASSFSGTAFTGELFF	TGTGCCAGCAGTTTCTCCGGGACAGCATTTACCGGGGAGCTGTTTTTT
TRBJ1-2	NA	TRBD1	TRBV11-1	CASSLGTAGGGYTF	TGTGCCAGCAGCTTGGGGACAGCCGGGGGTGGCTACACCTTC
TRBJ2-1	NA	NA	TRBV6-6	CASSSSSVYNEQFF	TGTGCCAGCAGTTCATCTAGCGTCTACAATGAGCAGTTCTTC
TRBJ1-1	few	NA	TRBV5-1	CASSLTPREDTEAFF	TGCGCCAGCAGCTTGACACCCCGGGAGGACACTGAAGCTTTCTTT
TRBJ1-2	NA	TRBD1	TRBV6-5	CAGARDRENYGYTF	TGTGCCGGGGCCCGGGACAGGGAAAACTATGGCTACACCTTC
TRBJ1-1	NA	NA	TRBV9	CASSVVAPPGLMNTEAFF	TGTGCCAGCAGCGTAGTAGCCCCGCCCGGACTGATGAACACTGAAGCTTTCTTT
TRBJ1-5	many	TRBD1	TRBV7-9	CASSFSGDSQPQHF	TGTGCCAGCAGCTTTTCTGGGGACAGTCAGCCCCAGCATTTT
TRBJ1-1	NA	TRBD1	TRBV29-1	CSVGGQGVGEAFF	TGCAGCGTTGGAGGACAGGGGGTCGGTGAAGCTTTCTTT
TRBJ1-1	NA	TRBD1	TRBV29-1	CSARQGGNTEAFF	TGCAGCGCTCGGCAGGGGGGGAACACTGAAGCTTTCTTT
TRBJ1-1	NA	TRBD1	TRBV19	CASSIPTGGLNTEAFF	TGTGCCAGTAGTATCCCGACAGGGGGTTTGAACACTGAAGCTTTCTTT
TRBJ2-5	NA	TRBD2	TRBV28	CASSTGTSGRKTQYF	TGTGCCAGCAGTACCGGGACTAGCGGGAGAAAGACCCAGTACTTC
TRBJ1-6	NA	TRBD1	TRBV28	CASSWGQAAVGSPLHF	TGTGCCAGCAGTTGGGGACAGGCGGCGGTGGGTTCACCCCTCCACTTT
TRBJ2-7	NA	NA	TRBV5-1	CASSPPGDEQYF	TGCGCCAGCAGCCCCCCCGGGGACGAGCAGTACTTC
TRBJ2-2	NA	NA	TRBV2	CASRLGLRTGELFF	TGTGCCAGCAGGCTAGGACTCCGCACCGGGGAGCTGTTTTTT
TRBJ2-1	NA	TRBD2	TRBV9	CASSSSGGYNEQFF	TGTGCCAGCAGCAGCAGCGGGGGGTACAATGAGCAGTTCTTC